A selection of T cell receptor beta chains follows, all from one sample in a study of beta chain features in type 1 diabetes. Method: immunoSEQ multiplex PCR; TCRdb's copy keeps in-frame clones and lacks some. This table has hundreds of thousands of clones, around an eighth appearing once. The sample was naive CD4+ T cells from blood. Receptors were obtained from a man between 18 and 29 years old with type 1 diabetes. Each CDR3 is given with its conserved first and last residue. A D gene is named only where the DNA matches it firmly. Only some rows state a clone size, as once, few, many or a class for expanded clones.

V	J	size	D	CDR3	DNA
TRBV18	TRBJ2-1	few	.	CASSPSGDEQFF	TGTGCCAGCTCCCCCTCAGGGGATGAGCAGTTCTTC
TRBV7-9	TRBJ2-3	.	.	CAAPGSGSDTQYF	TGTGCGGCACCTGGTTCCGGTTCGGATACGCAGTATTTT
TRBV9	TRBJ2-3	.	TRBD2	CASSAMGLAVTDTQYF	TGTGCCAGCAGCGCCATGGGACTAGCGGTAACAGATACGCAGTATTTT
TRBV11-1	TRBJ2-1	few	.	CASSFMRAYNEQFF	TGTGCCAGCAGCTTTATGAGGGCTTACAATGAGCAGTTCTTC
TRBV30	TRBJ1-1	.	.	CAWSVRRDTEAFF	TGTGCCTGGAGTGTTCGGCGGGACACTGAAGCTTTCTTT
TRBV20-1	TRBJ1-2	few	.	CSATEGDGYTF	TGCAGTGCAACCGAGGGTGACGGCTACACCTTC
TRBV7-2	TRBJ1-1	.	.	CASSLHTTTMNTEAFF	TGTGCCAGCAGCTTACACACAACTACCATGAACACTGAAGCTTTCTTT
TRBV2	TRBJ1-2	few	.	CASSSDGNYGYTF	TGTGCCAGCAGCTCGGACGGTAACTATGGCTACACCTTC
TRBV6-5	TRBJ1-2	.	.	CASSEPHYGYTF	TGTGCCAGCAGTGAACCACACTATGGCTACACCTTC
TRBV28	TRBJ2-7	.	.	CASSLWEMAKNEQYF	TGTGCCAGCAGTTTATGGGAGATGGCTAAAAACGAGCAGTACTTC
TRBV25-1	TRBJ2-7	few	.	CATLPREASSYEQYF	TGTGCCACCTTACCCCGTGAGGCGAGCTCCTACGAGCAGTACTTC
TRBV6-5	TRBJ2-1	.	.	CASSLRGEQFF	TGTGCCAGCAGTCTCCGGGGTGAGCAGTTCTTC
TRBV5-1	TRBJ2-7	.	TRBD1	CASSLGGQGYEQYF	TGCGCCAGCAGCTTGGGCGGACAGGGCTACGAGCAGTACTTC
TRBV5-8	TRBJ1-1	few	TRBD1	CASSSRPGQRAFF	TGTGCCAGCAGCTCACGACCGGGACAGCGCGCTTTCTTT
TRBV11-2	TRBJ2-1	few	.	CASTLYNEQFF	TGTGCCAGCACCCTCTACAATGAGCAGTTCTTC
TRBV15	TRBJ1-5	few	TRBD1	CATSSRTGHSNQPQHF	TGTGCCACCAGCTCCCGGACAGGGCATAGCAATCAGCCCCAGCATTTT
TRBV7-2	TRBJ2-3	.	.	CASSFTSTVDTQYF	TGTGCCAGCAGCTTTACTAGCACGGTAGATACGCAGTATTTT
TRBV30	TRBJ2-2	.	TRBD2	CAWSVTGLAGAPGAGELFF	TGTGCCTGGAGTGTAACGGGACTAGCGGGGGCCCCGGGTGCCGGGGAGCTGTTTTTT
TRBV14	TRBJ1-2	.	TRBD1	CASSQTGDHNYGYTF	TGTGCCAGCAGCCAGACAGGGGATCACAACTATGGCTACACCTTC
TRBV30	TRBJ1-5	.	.	CAWSPRVSNQPQHF	TGTGCCTGGAGTCCCCGGGTGAGCAATCAGCCCCAGCATTTT
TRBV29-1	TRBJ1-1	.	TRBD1	CSVDLLDRVKAFF	TGCAGCGTTGATCTCCTGGACAGGGTAAAAGCTTTCTTT
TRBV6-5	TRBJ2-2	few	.	CASSYSGLPVIGELFF	TGTGCCAGCAGTTACTCGGGCCTCCCCGTTATCGGGGAGCTGTTTTTT
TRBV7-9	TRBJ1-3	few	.	CASSLGSGNTIYF	TGTGCCAGCAGCTTAGGTTCTGGAAACACCATATATTTT
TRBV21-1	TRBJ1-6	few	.	CASSSGTDNNSPLHF	TGTGCCAGCAGCAGCGGGACGGATAATAATTCACCCCTCCACTTT
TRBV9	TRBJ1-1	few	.	CASSPQGNLLVAEAFF	TGTGCCAGCAGCCCCCAAGGCAACCTTCTGGTCGCTGAAGCTTTCTTT
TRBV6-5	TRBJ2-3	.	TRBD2	CASRNSGTLTDTQYF	TGTGCCAGCAGGAACAGCGGGACCCTCACAGATACGCAGTATTTT
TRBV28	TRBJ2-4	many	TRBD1	CASSSYGTGPFRDF	TGTGCCAGCAGCTCGTATGGGACAGGTCCTTTCAGGGACTTC
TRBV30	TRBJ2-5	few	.	CAWRAQGGKTQYF	TGTGCCTGGAGGGCACAGGGTGGCAAGACCCAGTACTTC
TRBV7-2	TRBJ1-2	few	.	CASSPDSPNGYTF	TGTGCCAGCAGCCCGGACAGTCCGAACGGCTACACCTTC